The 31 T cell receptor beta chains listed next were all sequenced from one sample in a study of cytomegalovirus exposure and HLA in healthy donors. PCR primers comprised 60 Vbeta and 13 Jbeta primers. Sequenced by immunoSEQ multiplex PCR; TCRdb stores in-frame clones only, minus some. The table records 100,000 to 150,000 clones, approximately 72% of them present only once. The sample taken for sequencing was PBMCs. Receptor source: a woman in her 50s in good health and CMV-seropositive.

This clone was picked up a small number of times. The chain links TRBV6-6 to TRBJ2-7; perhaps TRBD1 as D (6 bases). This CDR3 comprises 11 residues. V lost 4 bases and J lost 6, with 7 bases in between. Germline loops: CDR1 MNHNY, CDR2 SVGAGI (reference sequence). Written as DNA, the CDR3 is TGTGCCAGCAGTTCCAGGGGCGAGCAGTACTTC. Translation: CASSSRGEQYF.

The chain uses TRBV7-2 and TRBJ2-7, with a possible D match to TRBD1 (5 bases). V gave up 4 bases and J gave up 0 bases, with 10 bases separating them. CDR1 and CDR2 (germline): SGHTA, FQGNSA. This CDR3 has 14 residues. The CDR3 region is CASSYRQSSYEQYF. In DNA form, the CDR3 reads TGTGCCAGCAGCTACCGACAGAGCTCCTACGAGCAGTACTTC. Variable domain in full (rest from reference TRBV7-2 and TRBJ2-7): GAGVSQSPSNKVTEKGKDVELRCDPISGHTALYWYRQSLGQGLEFLIYFQGNSAPDKSGLPSDRFSAERTGGSVSTLTIQRTQQEDSAVYLCASSYRQSSYEQYFGPGTRLTVT.

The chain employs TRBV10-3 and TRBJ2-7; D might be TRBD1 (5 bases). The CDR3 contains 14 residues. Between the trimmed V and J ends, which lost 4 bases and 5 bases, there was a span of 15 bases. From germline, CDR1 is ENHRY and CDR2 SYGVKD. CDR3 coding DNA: TGTGCCATCAGTGTCGCACAGGCTTCCCACGAGCAGTACTTC. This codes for CAISVAQASHEQYF.

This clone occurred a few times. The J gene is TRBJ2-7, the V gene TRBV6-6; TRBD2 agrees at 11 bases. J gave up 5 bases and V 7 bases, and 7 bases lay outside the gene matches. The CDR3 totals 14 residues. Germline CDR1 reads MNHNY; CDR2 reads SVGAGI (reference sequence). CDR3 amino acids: CASTVAGGLDEQYF. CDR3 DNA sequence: TGTGCCAGCACCGTAGCGGGGGGGCTGGACGAGCAGTACTTC.

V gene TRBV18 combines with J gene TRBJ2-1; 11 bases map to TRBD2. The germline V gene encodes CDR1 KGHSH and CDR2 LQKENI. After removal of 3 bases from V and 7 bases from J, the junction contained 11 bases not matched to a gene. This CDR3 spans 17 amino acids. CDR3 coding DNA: TGTGCCAGCTCACCGACTATCGAGCTAGCGGGGGGAAATGAGCAGTTCTTC. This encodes CASSPTIELAGGNEQFF. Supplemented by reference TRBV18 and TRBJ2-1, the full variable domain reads NAGVMQNPRHLVRRRGQEARLRCSPMKGHSHVYWYRQLPEEGLKFMVYLQKENIIDESGMPKERFSAEFPKEGPSILRIQQVVRGDSAAYFCASSPTIELAGGNEQFFGPGTRLTVL.

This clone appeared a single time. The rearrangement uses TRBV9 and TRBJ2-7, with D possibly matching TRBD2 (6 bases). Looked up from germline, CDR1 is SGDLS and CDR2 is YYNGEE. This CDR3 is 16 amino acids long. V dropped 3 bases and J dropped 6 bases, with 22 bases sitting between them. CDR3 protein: CASSDDPGLGVGEQYF. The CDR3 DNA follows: TGTGCCAGCAGCGACGATCCGGGACTGGGGGTCGGCGAGCAGTACTTC.

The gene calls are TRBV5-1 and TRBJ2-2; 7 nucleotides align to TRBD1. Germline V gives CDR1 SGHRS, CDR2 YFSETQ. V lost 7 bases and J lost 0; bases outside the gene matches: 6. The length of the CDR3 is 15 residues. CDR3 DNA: TGCGCCAGCCATTGGGACAGACCGAACACCGGGGAGCTGTTTTTT. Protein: CASHWDRPNTGELFF.

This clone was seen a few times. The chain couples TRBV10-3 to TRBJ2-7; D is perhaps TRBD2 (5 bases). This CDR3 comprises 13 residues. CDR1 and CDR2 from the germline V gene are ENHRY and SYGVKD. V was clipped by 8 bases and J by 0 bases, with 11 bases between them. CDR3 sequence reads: CAISLGSSYEQYF. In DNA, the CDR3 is TGTGCCATCTCACTAGGGAGCTCCTACGAGCAGTACTTC.

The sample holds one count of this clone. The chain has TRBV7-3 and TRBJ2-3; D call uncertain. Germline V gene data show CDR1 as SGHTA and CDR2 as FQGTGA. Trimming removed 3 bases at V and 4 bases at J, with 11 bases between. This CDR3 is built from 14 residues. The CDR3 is CASSFGDRPDTQYF. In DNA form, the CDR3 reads TGTGCCAGCAGCTTTGGAGATCGGCCAGATACGCAGTATTTT.

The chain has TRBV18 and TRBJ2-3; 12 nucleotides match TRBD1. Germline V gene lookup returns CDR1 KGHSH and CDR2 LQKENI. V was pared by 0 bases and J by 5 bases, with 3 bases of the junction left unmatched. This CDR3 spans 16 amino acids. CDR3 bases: TGTGCCAGCTCACCACCAGGGACAGGGGGCAGAGATACGCAGTATTTT. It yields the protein CASSPPGTGGRDTQYF.

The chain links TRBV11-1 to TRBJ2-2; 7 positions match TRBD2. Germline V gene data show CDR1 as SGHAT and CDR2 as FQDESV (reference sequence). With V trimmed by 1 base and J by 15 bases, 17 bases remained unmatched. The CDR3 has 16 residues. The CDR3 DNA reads TGTGCCAGCAGCTTAGGGGTTCGGCAGGGAGGGGTGAAGATGTTTTTT. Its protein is CASSLGVRQGGVKMFF.

CDR3 sequence: CASSQLREGYGYTF. DNA of the CDR3: TGTGCCAGCAGCCAATTAAGGGAGGGGTATGGCTACACCTTC. The V gene is TRBV4-2, the J gene TRBJ1-2; tentative D call: TRBD1 (5 bases). Per germline, CDR1 LGHNA and CDR2 YNFKEQ. This CDR3 contains 14 residues. Trimming stripped 2 bases from V and 5 bases from J, with 12 bases between.

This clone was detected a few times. The CDR3 sequence is CASRRESGELFF. As DNA, the CDR3 is TGTGCCAGCCGGCGGGAGAGCGGGGAGCTGTTTTTT. This chain uses TRBV11-3 with TRBJ2-2, with 7 nucleotides matching TRBD2. V lost 8 bases and J lost 7; bases outside the gene matches: 4. CDR1 is SGHNT, CDR2 YENEEA, per germline. CDR3 length: 12 residues. Full variable domain (rest looked up from reference TRBV11-3 and TRBJ2-2): EAGVVQSPRYKIIEKKQPVAFWCNPISGHNTLYWYLQNLGQGPELLIRYENEEAVDDSQLPKDRFSAERLKGVDSTLKIQPAELGDSAVYLCASRRESGELFFGEGSRLTVL.

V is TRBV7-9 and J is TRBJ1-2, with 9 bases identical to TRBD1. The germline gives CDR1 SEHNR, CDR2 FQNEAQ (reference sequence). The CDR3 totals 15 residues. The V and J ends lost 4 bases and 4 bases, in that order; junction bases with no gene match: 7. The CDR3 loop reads CASSWGQGPGYGYTF. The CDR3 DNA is TGTGCCAGCAGCTGGGGACAGGGTCCGGGCTATGGCTACACCTTC.

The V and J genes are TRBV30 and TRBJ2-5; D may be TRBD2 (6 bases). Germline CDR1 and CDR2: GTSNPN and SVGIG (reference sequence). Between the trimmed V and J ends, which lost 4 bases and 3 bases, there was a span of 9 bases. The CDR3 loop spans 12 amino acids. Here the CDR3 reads CAWNGGKETQYF. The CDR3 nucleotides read TGTGCCTGGAACGGAGGGAAAGAGACCCAGTACTTC.

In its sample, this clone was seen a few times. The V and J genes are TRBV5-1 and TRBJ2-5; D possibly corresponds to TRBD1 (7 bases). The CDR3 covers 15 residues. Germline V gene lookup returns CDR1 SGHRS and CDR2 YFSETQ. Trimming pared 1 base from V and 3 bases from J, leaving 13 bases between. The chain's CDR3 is CASSLRQGGEETQYF. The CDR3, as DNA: TGCGCCAGCAGCTTGAGGCAGGGGGGCGAAGAGACCCAGTACTTC.

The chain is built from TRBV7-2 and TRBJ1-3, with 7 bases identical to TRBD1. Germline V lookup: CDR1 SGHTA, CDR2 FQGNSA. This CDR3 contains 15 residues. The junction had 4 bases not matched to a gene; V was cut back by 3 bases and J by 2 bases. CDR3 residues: CASSFRGGPGNTIYF. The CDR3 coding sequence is TGTGCCAGCAGCTTCCGAGGGGGCCCTGGAAACACCATATATTTT.

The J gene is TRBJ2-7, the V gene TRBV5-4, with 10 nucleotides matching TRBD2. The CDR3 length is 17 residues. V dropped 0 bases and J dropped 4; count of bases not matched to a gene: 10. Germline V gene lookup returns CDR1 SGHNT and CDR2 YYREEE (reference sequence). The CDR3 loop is CASSLGGSGGFKYEQYF. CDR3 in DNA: TGTGCCAGCAGCTTGGGGGGTAGCGGGGGGTTCAAGTACGAGCAGTACTTC.

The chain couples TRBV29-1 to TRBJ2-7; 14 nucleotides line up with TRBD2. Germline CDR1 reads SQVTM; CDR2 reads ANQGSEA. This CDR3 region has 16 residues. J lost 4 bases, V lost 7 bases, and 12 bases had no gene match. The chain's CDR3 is CSAAGTSGRQRYEQYF. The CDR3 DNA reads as TGCAGCGCCGCCGGGACTAGCGGGAGACAAAGGTACGAGCAGTACTTC.

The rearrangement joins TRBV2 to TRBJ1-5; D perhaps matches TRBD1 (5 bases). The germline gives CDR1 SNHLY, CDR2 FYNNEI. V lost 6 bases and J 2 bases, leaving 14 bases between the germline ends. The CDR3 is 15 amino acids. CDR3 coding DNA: TGTGCCAGCAGAGGACAAGTCGACGGCAATCAGCCCCAGCATTTT. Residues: CASRGQVDGNQPQHF.

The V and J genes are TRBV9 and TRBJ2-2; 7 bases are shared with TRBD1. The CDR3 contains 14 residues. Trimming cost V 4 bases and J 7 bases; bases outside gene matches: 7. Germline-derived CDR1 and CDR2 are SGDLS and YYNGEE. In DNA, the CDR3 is TGTGCCAGCAGCCTTGGGACAGAGGGCGGGGAGCTGTTTTTT. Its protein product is CASSLGTEGGELFF.

The CDR3 sequence: CASSGGAPPGLGGETQYF. The CDR3 DNA reads TGTGCCAGCAGCGGGGGGGCGCCCCCGGGACTAGGGGGGGAGACCCAGTACTTC. The genes are TRBV9 and TRBJ2-5; 8 bases match TRBD2. CDR3 length equals 18 residues. V dropped 3 bases and J dropped 5; count of bases not matched to a gene: 18. Germline V CDR1 and CDR2: SGDLS, YYNGEE.

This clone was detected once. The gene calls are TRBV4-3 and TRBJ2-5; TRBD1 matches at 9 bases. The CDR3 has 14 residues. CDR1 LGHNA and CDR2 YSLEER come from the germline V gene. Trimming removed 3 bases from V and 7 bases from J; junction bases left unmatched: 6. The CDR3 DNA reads TGCGCCAGCAGCCAGGGACAGGGTGGAGGGACCCAGTACTTC. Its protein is CASSQGQGGGTQYF.

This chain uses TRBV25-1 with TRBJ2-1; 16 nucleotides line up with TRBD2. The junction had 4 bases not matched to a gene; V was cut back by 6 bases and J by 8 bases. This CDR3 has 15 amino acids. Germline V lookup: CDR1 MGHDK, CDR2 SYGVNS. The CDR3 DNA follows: TGTGCCAGCAGCGGGACTAGCGGGAGGGATGATGAGCAGTTCTTC. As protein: CASSGTSGRDDEQFF.

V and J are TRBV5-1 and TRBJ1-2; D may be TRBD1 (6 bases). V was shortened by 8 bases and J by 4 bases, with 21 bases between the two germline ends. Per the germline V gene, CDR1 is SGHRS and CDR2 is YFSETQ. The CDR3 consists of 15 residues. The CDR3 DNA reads TGCGCCAGTAGGAGGTTGTTAGACAGGACCTATGGCTACACCTTC. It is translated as CASRRLLDRTYGYTF. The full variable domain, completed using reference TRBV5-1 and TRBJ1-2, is KAGVTQTPRYLIKTRGQQVTLSCSPISGHRSVSWYQQTPGQGLQFLFEYFSETQRNKGNFPGRFSGRQFSNSRSEMNVSTLELGDSALYLCASRRLLDRTYGYTFGSGTRLTVV.

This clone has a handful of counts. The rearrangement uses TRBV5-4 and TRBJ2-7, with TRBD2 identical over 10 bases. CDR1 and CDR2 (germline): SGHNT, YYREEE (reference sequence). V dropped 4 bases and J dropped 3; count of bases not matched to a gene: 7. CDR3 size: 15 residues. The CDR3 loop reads CASSHSGGPSYEQYF. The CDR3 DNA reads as TGTGCCAGCAGCCATAGCGGGGGGCCAAGCTACGAGCAGTACTTC.

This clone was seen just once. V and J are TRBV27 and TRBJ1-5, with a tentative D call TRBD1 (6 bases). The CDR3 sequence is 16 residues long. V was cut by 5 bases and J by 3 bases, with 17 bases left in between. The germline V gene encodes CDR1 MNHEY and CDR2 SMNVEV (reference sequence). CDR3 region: CASSLQGGVLNQPQHF. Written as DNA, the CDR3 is TGTGCCAGCAGTCTACAGGGAGGGGTACTCAATCAGCCCCAGCATTTT.

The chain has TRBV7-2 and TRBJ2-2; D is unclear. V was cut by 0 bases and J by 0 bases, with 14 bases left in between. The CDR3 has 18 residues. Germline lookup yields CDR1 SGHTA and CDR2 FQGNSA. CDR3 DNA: TGTGCCAGCAGCTTAGCGCTGCGAGGTGCCTCGAACACCGGGGAGCTGTTTTTT. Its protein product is CASSLALRGASNTGELFF. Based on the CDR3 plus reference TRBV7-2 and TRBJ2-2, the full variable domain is GAGVSQSPSNKVTEKGKDVELRCDPISGHTALYWYRQSLGQGLEFLIYFQGNSAPDKSGLPSDRFSAERTGGSVSTLTIQRTQQEDSAVYLCASSLALRGASNTGELFFGEGSRLTVL.

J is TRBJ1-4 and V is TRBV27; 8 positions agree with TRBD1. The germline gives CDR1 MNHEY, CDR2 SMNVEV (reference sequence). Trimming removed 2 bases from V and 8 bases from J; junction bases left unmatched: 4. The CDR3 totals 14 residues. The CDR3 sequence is CASSLRAGGEKLFF. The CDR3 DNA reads TGTGCCAGCAGTTTAAGGGCAGGGGGCGAAAAACTGTTTTTT.

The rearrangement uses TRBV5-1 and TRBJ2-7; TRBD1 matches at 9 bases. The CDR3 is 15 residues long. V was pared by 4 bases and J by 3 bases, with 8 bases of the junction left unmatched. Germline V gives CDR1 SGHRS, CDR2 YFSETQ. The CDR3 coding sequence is TGCGCCAGCAGCCCCACCGGGACAGGGAACTACGAGCAGTACTTC. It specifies CASSPTGTGNYEQYF.

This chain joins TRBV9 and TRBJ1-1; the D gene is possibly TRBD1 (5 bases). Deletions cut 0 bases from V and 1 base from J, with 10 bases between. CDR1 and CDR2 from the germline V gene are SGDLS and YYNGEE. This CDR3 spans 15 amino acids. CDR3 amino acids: CASSVAGGRNTEAFF. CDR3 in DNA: TGTGCCAGCAGCGTAGCGGGGGGACGGAACACTGAAGCTTTCTTT.